One sample yielded the 11 T cell receptor beta chains listed below, sequenced in a study of shared clonotypes between healthy human individuals. TCRdb's copy holds only in-frame clones and misses some; the assay was immunoSEQ multiplex PCR. The data show around 980,000 clones, with about four fifths seen just once and under 0.8% held by the top ten. The sample taken for sequencing was memory CD4+ T cells from PBMCs. Sample subset: CD45RA-negative fraction. The origin of the receptors is a young man in good health. Some clones in this sample may be carry-over from other donors' samples.

V usage is TRBV28 and J usage is TRBJ2-3, with TRBD2 as a possible D gene (7 bases). The CDR3 is 15 residues long. Trimming took 7 bases from V and 2 from J, leaving 16 bases between them. CDR1 is MDHEN, CDR2 SYDVKM, per germline. The CDR3 sequence: CASTRRGRYTDTQYF. The CDR3 DNA reads TGTGCCAGCACCCGGCGGGGGCGATACACAGATACGCAGTATTTT. Variable domain in full (rest from reference TRBV28 and TRBJ2-3): DVKVTQSSRYLVKRTGEKVFLECVQDMDHENMFWYRQDPGLGLRLIYFSYDVKMKEKGDIPEGYSVSREKKERFSLILESASTNQTSMYLCASTRRGRYTDTQYFGPGTRLTVL.

The chain links TRBV11-2 to TRBJ2-7, with 9 bases identical to TRBD1. The length of the CDR3 is 16 residues. Germline CDR1 and CDR2: SGHAT and FQNNGV. The ends lost 1 base at V and 3 bases at J; junction bases unmatched: 7. The CDR3 here is CASSLGPGTGNYEQYF. CDR3 DNA: TGTGCCAGCAGCTTAGGGCCCGGGACAGGGAACTACGAGCAGTACTTC.

The genes are TRBV5-1 and TRBJ2-7, with 8 bases that match TRBD2. Unmatched junction bases numbered 6, after V lost 1 base and J lost 0 bases. This CDR3 has 16 residues. Germline V lookup: CDR1 SGHRS, CDR2 YFSETQ. For the CDR3, the DNA is TGCGCCAGCAGCTTGTATTCAGCGGGAGACTCCTACGAGCAGTACTTC. Its translation is CASSLYSAGDSYEQYF.

The V and J genes are TRBV18 and TRBJ2-1, with D maybe TRBD2 (6 bases). The CDR3 is made up of 16 amino acids. CDR1 and CDR2 from the germline V gene are KGHSH and LQKENI. Trimming stripped 1 base from V and 7 bases from J, with 17 bases between. The CDR3 here is CASSPLLAGTRNEQFF. CDR3 nucleotides: TGTGCCAGCTCACCACTACTTGCCGGGACTCGGAATGAGCAGTTCTTC.

The J gene is TRBJ1-2, the V gene TRBV5-1; unclear D gene. With 1 base removed from V and 4 bases from J, the gap between germline ends came to 11 bases. This CDR3 spans 14 amino acids. Germline CDR1 is SGHRS and CDR2 is YFSETQ. The CDR3 coding sequence is TGCGCCAGCAGCTTGCCGACTGAGACCTATGGCTACACCTTC. Its translation: CASSLPTETYGYTF.

V is TRBV7-9 and J is TRBJ1-1, with 7 bases lining up with TRBD1. The CDR3 covers 14 residues. CDR1 and CDR2 (germline): SEHNR, FQNEAQ (reference sequence). The V and J ends lost 4 bases and 4 bases, in that order; junction bases with no gene match: 6. The CDR3 DNA follows: TGTGCCAGCAGCTCTACTACAGGGGCCACTGAAGCTTTCTTT. Protein sequence: CASSSTTGATEAFF. Based on the CDR3 plus reference TRBV7-9 and TRBJ1-1, the full variable domain is DTGVSQNPRHKITKRGQNVTFRCDPISEHNRLYWYRQTLGQGPEFLTYFQNEAQLEKSRLLSDRFSAERPKGSFSTLEIQRTEQGDSAMYLCASSSTTGATEAFFGQGTRLTVV.

The chain links TRBV6-5 to TRBJ1-5; D ambiguous. The CDR3 is 14 amino acids. V was clipped by 2 bases and J by 0 bases, with 5 bases between them. CDR1 and CDR2 (germline): MNHEY, SVGAGI. CDR3: CASSYGHSNQPQHF. In DNA, the CDR3 is TGTGCCAGCAGTTACGGGCATAGCAATCAGCCCCAGCATTTT.

V gene TRBV27 combines with J gene TRBJ1-4; a weak D match, TRBD1 (5 bases). V lost 3 bases and J lost 8, with 10 bases in between. The CDR3 loop spans 13 amino acids. CDR1 is MNHEY and CDR2 is SMNVEV in the germline V gene (reference sequence). The DNA of the CDR3 is TGTGCCAGCAGTTTTGGGGGGTTAGAAAAACTGTTTTTT. Translated, it gives CASSFGGLEKLFF.

This clone was observed a few times. The chain has TRBV29-1 and TRBJ2-7; D may be TRBD2 (5 bases). CDR3 length: 14 residues. Germline values: CDR1 SQVTM, CDR2 ANQGSEA. V shed 6 bases and J shed 6 bases, with 21 bases lying between them. The CDR3 nucleotides are TGCAGCGTGCAGGTCCTGGGGAAAGGGAGCGAGCAGTACTTC. It yields the protein CSVQVLGKGSEQYF.

The chain is built from TRBV9 and TRBJ2-5; D unclear. Between the trimmed V and J ends, which lost 6 bases and 3 bases, there was a span of 15 bases. The CDR3 is 14 residues long. Germline V gives CDR1 SGDLS, CDR2 YYNGEE. The CDR3 here is CASNLRGEKETQYF. DNA of the CDR3: TGTGCCAGCAACCTACGAGGAGAGAAAGAGACCCAGTACTTC.

To note about this clone: Additional DNA sequences in this sample encode the identical CDR3. The chain's CDR3 is CASSRGRGETQYF. CDR3 sequence (DNA): TGTGCCAGCAGCCGGGGGCGAGGAGAGACCCAGTACTTC. V and J are TRBV7-3 and TRBJ2-5; D could derive from TRBD1 or TRBD2 (6 bases each). V was shortened by 5 bases and J by 4 bases, with 11 bases between the two germline ends. The CDR3 covers 13 residues. Germline-derived CDR1 and CDR2 are SGHTA and FQGTGA. Together with reference TRBV7-3 and TRBJ2-5, the CDR3 gives the full variable domain: GAGVSQTPSNKVTEKGKYVELRCDPISGHTALYWYRQSLGQGPEFLIYFQGTGAADDSGLPNDRFFAVRPEGSVSTLKIQRTERGDSAVYLCASSRGRGETQYFGPGTRLLVL.